The rows below give T cell receptor beta chains drawn from one sample of a study of cytomegalovirus exposure and HLA in healthy donors. The data were produced by immunoSEQ multiplex PCR, yet TCRdb's version contains in-frame clones alone and is incomplete. Of under 150,000 clones in the sample, around 83% were seen once. The sequenced sample consisted of PBMCs. The source of these receptors is a man aged 35 to 55 in good health and CMV-seropositive. Both conserved end residues are part of each CDR3. D genes are given only for firm matches. Size tells how often a clone was seen (once, few, many) or the class of an expanded clone, and some rows leave it out.

D	size	V	J	CDR3	DNA
NA	few	TRBV6-5	TRBJ2-7	CASSYFGGSREQYF	TGTGCCAGCAGTTACTTCGGAGGATCCCGCGAGCAGTACTTC
NA	NA	TRBV15	TRBJ1-5	CATSRDRAGVLNQPQHF	TGTGCCACCAGCAGAGATCGGGCAGGGGTTTTGAATCAGCCCCAGCATTTT
TRBD1	NA	TRBV5-1	TRBJ1-1	CASSLDRGTEAFF	TGCGCCAGCAGCTTAGACAGGGGCACTGAAGCTTTCTTT
TRBD1	NA	TRBV5-1	TRBJ2-1	CASSPFGQGVLREQFF	TGCGCCAGCAGCCCCTTCGGGCAGGGGGTACTTCGTGAGCAGTTCTTC
NA	NA	TRBV6-5	TRBJ1-5	CASSTGSSNQPQHF	TGTGCCAGCTCAACAGGTTCTAGCAATCAGCCCCAGCATTTT
TRBD1	once	TRBV6-1	TRBJ2-4	CASSEMGQGMGLAKNIQYF	TGTGCCAGCAGTGAAATGGGACAGGGTATGGGACTAGCCAAAAACATTCAGTACTTC
NA	NA	TRBV13	TRBJ1-1	CASSYRRGSNTEAFF	TGTGCCAGCAGCTATAGGCGGGGCAGTAACACTGAAGCTTTCTTT
TRBD1	once	TRBV4-1	TRBJ2-7	CASSPTEDRRYEQYF	TGCGCCAGCAGCCCGACAGAGGACAGGAGGTACGAGCAGTACTTC
TRBD1	NA	TRBV18	TRBJ1-2	CASSPIAGTGHWGYTF	TGTGCCAGCTCACCGATTGCCGGGACAGGGCATTGGGGCTACACCTTC
TRBD2	NA	TRBV15	TRBJ2-1	CATSRVGTSGGRSYNEQFF	TGTGCCACCAGCAGAGTCGGGACTAGCGGGGGGCGCTCCTACAATGAGCAGTTCTTC
TRBD1	NA	TRBV10-3	TRBJ2-7	CAISERQGPYEQYF	TGTGCCATCAGTGAACGACAGGGGCCCTACGAGCAGTACTTC
TRBD1	once	TRBV2	TRBJ1-5	CASSVLDRANQPQHF	TGTGCCAGCAGTGTTCTGGACAGGGCGAATCAGCCCCAGCATTTT
NA	NA	TRBV30	TRBJ2-2	CAWTLRGLGELFF	TGTGCCTGGACCCTTAGGGGTCTCGGGGAGCTGTTTTTT
NA	NA	TRBV4-3	TRBJ2-3	CASSHPGSYFPQYF	TGCGCCAGCAGCCACCCCGGGTCCTACTTTCCGCAGTATTTT
TRBD1	NA	TRBV6-1	TRBJ2-2	CASSVAGGGGELFF	TGTGCCAGCAGTGTGGCAGGGGGCGGCGGGGAGCTGTTTTTT
NA	NA	TRBV27	TRBJ2-1	CASSPGSSYNEQFF	TGTGCCAGCAGTCCGGGGAGCTCCTACAATGAGCAGTTCTTC
TRBD1	NA	TRBV19	TRBJ2-1	CASSGGQGTRRSYNEQFF	TGTGCCAGTAGTGGCGGACAGGGAACCCGTCGCTCCTACAATGAGCAGTTCTTC
TRBD2	NA	TRBV5-4	TRBJ2-7	CASSSGLVGPYEQYF	TGTGCCAGCAGCTCTGGACTAGTAGGGCCCTACGAGCAGTACTTC
TRBD1	NA	TRBV5-1	TRBJ2-2	CASSWGDRADTGELFF	TGCGCCAGCAGCTGGGGGGACAGGGCTGACACCGGGGAGCTGTTTTTT